This TCR beta chain came from a study of blood T cell repertoires in COVID-19 (TCRdb year 2020). Background for the entire study: The collaborator samples originated in the United States, Italy and Spain and spanned the acute and convalescent phases of COVID-19. Sample metadata almost always included a de-identified subject ID, COVID-19 status, age in years and sex. Where available, HLA class I and class II types were taken from metadata supplied by the sample provider and were not determined by assay-based typing. The repertoires were made available in a free public database intended to serve as a resource for research on the immune response to SARS-CoV-2. The samples were drawn from two sources: the first 160 participants of the ongoing ImmuneRACE study, and 1,200 or so subjects contributed by 6 global collaborators. The prospective study material was composed of cDNA or gDNA derived from T cells, B-cell-depleted T cells, or PBMCs. The dataset comprised deeply sampled blood TCRbeta repertoires from subjects exposed to, actively infected with, or recovered from COVID-19. Results the study describes overall, beyond this receptor: The amount of clinical and demographic metadata varied by source and participant and was provided uncurated.

V and J lose 1 base and 3 bases, and a span of 12 bases separates them. CDR1 and CDR2 were assigned from the germline V gene as MDHEN and SYDVKM. The CDR3 runs 15 residues from the cysteine to the phenylalanine. The CDR3 DNA has 45 bases and is translated from base 1. Only one count was recorded for this clone. No cognate antigen has been identified for it. Nothing much larger sits one base from this clone, and base qualities are not available. TCRbeta CDR3 regions were amplified from genomic DNA using the immunoSEQ Assay, a bias-controlled multiplex PCR. In the authors' own workflow: Nucleated cell counts per sample were estimated from amplification of reference gene primers within the assay. To quantify the absolute abundance of each unique TCRbeta CDR3 rearrangement, sequence reads were collapsed and filtered. Productive Simpson clonality was computed per sample as the square root of Simpson's diversity index over productive rearrangements. Not all clones reach the TCRdb copy of this immuneACCESS table, which keeps in-frame sequences only. Checked studies attribute under half of the gap to unresolved V genes and leave the rest unexplained. Clone size and V and J calls were adopted from that table, with D and trimming inferred from the DNA. The sample records 200,000 to 300,000 clones, roughly 86% of which are singletons. The ten most abundant clones make up approximately 6.2% of the sample.

One collaborating source in Seattle enrolled patients while the patients were actively infected and followed the patients over time throughout the course of disease. Collaborating institutions collected whole blood in K2EDTA tubes following their own protocols. For TCRbeta analysis, collaborator samples were shipped as frozen whole blood, as isolated PBMCs, or as DNA extracted from either sample type. The sample taken for sequencing was peripheral blood. This receptor was taken from an elderly woman with COVID-19, enrolled during active disease. The V and J genes are TRBV28 and TRBJ1-1; 6 matching bases give a weak D call of TRBD1. The CDR3 has the sequence CASSLFTGRYTEAFF. The DNA sequence is TGTGCCAGCAGTTTATTCACAGGGCGATACACTGAAGCTTTCTTT. The full variable domain, completed from the reference TRBV28 and TRBJ1-1 proteins outside the CDR3, reads DVKVTQSSRYLVKRTGEKVFLECVQDMDHENMFWYRQDPGLGLRLIYFSYDVKMKEKGDIPEGYSVSREKKERFSLILESASTNQTSMYLCASSLFTGRYTEAFFGQGTRLTVV.